This paragraph covers one T cell receptor (beta chain) sequence. TCRdb's copy holds only in-frame clones and misses some; the assay was immunoSEQ multiplex PCR. The table shows 80,000 to 95,000 clones, with about 91% occurring only once. This specimen belongs to a study of blood T cell repertoires in COVID-19. For the study at large: Spain, Italy and the United States supplied samples that represented acute and convalescent COVID-19. PBMCs, B-cell-depleted T cells, or T cells provided the cDNA or gDNA that made up the material.

With V trimmed by 5 bases and J by 2 bases, 6 bases remained unmatched. The CDR3 has 14 residues. Germline V gene sequence: CDR1 SGHRS, CDR2 YFSETQ. The sequencing input was peripheral blood. The source is a human donor with active COVID-19. The donor label of this sample is uncertain. V gene TRBV5-1 combines with J gene TRBJ2-5; 7 nucleotides agree with TRBD1. Here the CDR3 DNA reads TGCGCCAGCAGAATAGACAGGGAACAAGAGACCCAGTACTTC. Amino acid sequence: CASRIDREQETQYF.